This T cell receptor (beta chain) was sequenced in a study of blood T cell repertoires in COVID-19. Study information: Sites across the United States, Italy and Spain contributed samples from acute and convalescent COVID-19. The cDNA or gDNA used as material had been derived from T cells, B-cell-depleted T cells, or PBMCs.

Authors' processing steps: Scientists estimated how many nucleated cells there were by amplifying reference gene primers. Assay: immunoSEQ multiplex PCR; the TCRdb copy retains only in-frame clones and omits some. V and J calls and clone size are given by that table; D and trimming were obtained from the DNA. The top ten hold over 6% of the sample, which has a few hundred thousand clones, approximately 89% seen once. The sequenced sample was peripheral blood. The TCR sequence derives from a young woman who had recovered from COVID-19.

As DNA, the CDR3 is TGTGCCATCAGCCAACGGGGAGTGAGGTCACCCCTCCACTTT. Protein product: CAISQRGVRSPLHF. The V gene is TRBV10-3, the J gene TRBJ1-6, with D hard to call. The CDR3 has 14 residues. In germline, CDR1 is ENHRY, CDR2 SYGVKD. V dropped 6 bases and J dropped 10 bases, with 16 bases sitting between them.